The T cell receptor beta chain described here comes from a study of cytomegalovirus exposure and HLA in healthy donors. The overall study: Out of 150 million to 200 million T cells, an earlier analysis found roughly 100 million unique TCR beta sequences in total.

PCR was performed using 60 Vbeta and 13 Jbeta primers. TCRdb keeps only in-frame clones here, not all; method: immunoSEQ multiplex PCR. The sample lists about 300,000 clones, around 86% seen once, with roughly 4% in the top ten. Germline lookup yields CDR1 LGHNA and CDR2 YSLEER. The CDR3 length is 14 residues. V shed 4 bases, J shed 6 bases, and the junction held 4 bases outside the gene matches. Details on this clone: Its matching antigen is unknown.

Findings of the study overall: Per a prior analysis, the majority of TCR beta V segments were productive roughly 87% or roughly 30% of the time. Cytomegalovirus-associated TCR beta chains were listed, numbering some 170. Clonal expansion was found to be greater in HLA-associated TCR beta chains than in equally common others in a later analysis.

The sequenced sample consisted of PBMCs. V gene TRBV4-3 combines with J gene TRBJ2-7; 12 bases are a match to TRBD2. The clonotype comes from a man in his forties or fifties in good health and CMV-seropositive. The DNA for the CDR3 is TGCGCCAGCAGCCGGACTAGCGGGACAGCCGAGCAGTACTTC. It is translated as CASSRTSGTAEQYF.